A few counts support the clone carrying this TCR beta chain. Its antigen is still unknown. V was clipped by 4 bases and J by 3 bases, with 7 bases between them. The CDR3 sequence is 13 residues long. The data belong to a study of T-cell reconstitution after alpha-beta-depleted transplantation in children. General observations from the study: At around two months after transplant, the alpha-beta T cells were reportedly derived from several hundred expanded clones that came from non-depleted graft cells. Once a year had passed after transplant, T-cell counts and diversity came mostly from newly produced T cells.

The TCRbeta library incorporated unique molecular identifiers. TCRdb re-called the PCR reads through MiXCR, storing one row per CDR3 protein. The data hold approximately 430,000 distinct CDR3 sequences, with around 15% observed a single time. This TCR was sampled from a boy under two years old who had a stem cell transplant for Wiskott-Aldrich syndrome, so the T cells may come from the graft donor. This specimen consisted of PBMCs, mostly from graft donor cells, obtained 360 days after TCRalphabeta/CD19-depleted stem cell transplant. V gene TRBV12-3 or TRBV12-4 combines with J gene TRBJ2-1; D not resolved. The CDR3 region has the DNA TGTGCCAGCAGTTGGTGGCGCTACAATGAGCAGTTCTTC. This codes for CASSWWRYNEQFF.